This entry lists 20 T cell receptor beta chains sequenced from one sample in a study of blood T cell repertoires in COVID-19. Some clones are missing from TCRdb's copy, which holds only in-frame ones; the method was immunoSEQ multiplex PCR. The sample has under 200,000 clones; more than 75% are singletons. Sequenced: peripheral blood. The receptors stem from a man aged 55-75 years with COVID-19, enrolled during active disease.

The chain recombines TRBV4-3 with TRBJ1-2, with TRBD1 identical over 9 bases. This CDR3 comprises 15 residues. J lost 4 bases, V lost 3 bases, and 6 bases had no gene match. Looked up from germline, CDR1 is LGHNA and CDR2 is YSLEER. Here the CDR3 DNA reads TGCGCCAGCAGCCAGAGGGACAGGGCCTCCTATGGCTACACCTTC. This codes for CASSQRDRASYGYTF.

The chain uses TRBV7-2 and TRBJ1-5, with TRBD1 as a possible D gene (5 bases). The CDR3 spans 11 residues. Trimming shortened V by 9 bases and J by 5 bases, and 8 bases separated the two germline ends. Germline lookup yields CDR1 SGHTA and CDR2 FQGNSA. The CDR3 region is CASGGDQPQHF. CDR3 bases: TGTGCCAGTGGGGGGGATCAGCCCCAGCATTTT.

A single count supports this clone. The rearrangement links TRBV5-1 to TRBJ2-4, with D possibly matching TRBD2 (6 bases). Trimming shortened V by 0 bases and J by 1 base, and 11 bases separated the two germline ends. The length of the CDR3 is 16 residues. Germline CDR1 reads SGHRS; CDR2 reads YFSETQ. CDR3 in DNA: TGCGCCAGCAGCTTGGATCCGGGGAGGGCCAAAAACATTCAGTACTTC. This translates into CASSLDPGRAKNIQYF.

The CDR3 DNA sequence: TGTGCCAGCAGCTTACGAGGCATAAATTCACCCCTCCACTTT. Residues: CASSLRGINSPLHF. The chain combines TRBV7-3 with TRBJ1-6; D call uncertain. This CDR3 contains 14 residues. Germline loops: CDR1 SGHTA, CDR2 FQGTGA. Trimming cost V 2 bases and J 7 bases, with 9 bases left between them.

This clone was observed a few times. V usage is TRBV28 and J usage is TRBJ1-2; weak D call: TRBD1 (6 bases). The germline gives CDR1 MDHEN, CDR2 SYDVKM. Trimming removed 4 bases from V and 4 bases from J, with 25 bases in between. This CDR3 is built from 18 residues. This CDR3 reads CASSSTLGGGKPSYGYTF. In DNA, the CDR3 is TGTGCCAGCAGTTCAACACTAGGGGGGGGTAAGCCTTCCTATGGCTACACCTTC.

This rearrangement joins TRBV2 to TRBJ1-5, with D hard to call. V lost 1 base, J lost 1 base, and 8 bases lay in between. Germline CDR1 and CDR2: SNHLY and FYNNEI. CDR3 length equals 15 residues. As DNA, the CDR3 is TGTGCCAGCAGTGAAGACGTCGGGAGCAATCAGCCCCAGCATTTT. Amino acids: CASSEDVGSNQPQHF.

V and J are TRBV5-6 and TRBJ2-5, with 12 bases identical to TRBD1. The V gene end was trimmed by 3 bases and the J gene end by 1 base; junction bases not matched to a gene: 4. The CDR3 consists of 16 residues. Germline assignment: CDR1 SGHDT and CDR2 YYEEEE. This CDR3 reads CASSWGQGALQETQYF. As DNA, the CDR3 is TGTGCCAGCAGCTGGGGACAGGGGGCGCTCCAAGAGACCCAGTACTTC.

The chain recombines TRBV7-8 with TRBJ1-1; D is perhaps TRBD1 (5 bases). Germline V gene data show CDR1 as SGHVS and CDR2 as FQNEAQ. The CDR3 is 14 residues long. The V gene lost 5 bases and the J gene lost 1 base, with 11 bases spanning the gap. In nucleotides, the CDR3 is TGTGCCAGCAGCGCAGCTACAGGGAACACTGAAGCTTTCTTT. It specifies CASSAATGNTEAFF.

V is TRBV12-3 or TRBV12-4 and J is TRBJ2-1, with D tentatively TRBD1 (5 bases). Trimming pared 5 bases from V and 14 bases from J, leaving 13 bases between. The CDR3 runs 11 residues. The CDR3 bases are TGTGCCAGCAGTATGAGACAGACAAAGTTCTTC. It specifies CASSMRQTKFF.

This clone was detected once. This rearrangement joins TRBV6-2 or TRBV6-3 to TRBJ1-2; D might be TRBD1 (6 bases). Germline V gene data show CDR1 as MNHEY and CDR2 as SVGEGT. V was trimmed by 2 bases and J by 1 base, leaving 8 bases between them. The CDR3 extends over 14 amino acids. For the CDR3, the DNA is TGTGCCAGCAGTTACAAGGGGGTTAACTATGGCTACACCTTC. Residues: CASSYKGVNYGYTF.

V gene TRBV11-1 combines with J gene TRBJ2-2, with a possible D match to TRBD2 (5 bases). The V end lost 7 bases, the J end lost 6 bases, and 18 bases lay between the germline ends. The CDR3 loop spans 15 amino acids. Germline V gives CDR1 SGHAT, CDR2 FQDESV (reference sequence). DNA for the CDR3: TGTGCCAGCACCCCCATGGAGGCGTCCCCCGGGGAGCTGTTTTTT. Protein sequence: CASTPMEASPGELFF.

In this sample, this clone turned up once. The V and J genes are TRBV25-1 and TRBJ2-7; D is unclear. The CDR3 extends over 14 amino acids. Germline V gene sequence: CDR1 MGHDK, CDR2 SYGVNS. V was shortened by 2 bases and J by 2 bases, with 10 bases between the two germline ends. Here the CDR3 reads CASSEVAGPYEQYF. The CDR3 DNA sequence: TGTGCCAGCAGTGAAGTCGCAGGCCCCTACGAGCAGTACTTC.

J is TRBJ1-2 and V is TRBV5-1; no reliable D call. The CDR3 runs 15 residues. Germline loops: CDR1 SGHRS, CDR2 YFSETQ. V was clipped by 1 base and J by 13 bases, with 23 bases between them. The CDR3 loop is CASSLSFQTVRERTF. Written as DNA, the CDR3 is TGCGCCAGCAGCTTGTCATTTCAGACGGTCCGGGAGCGCACCTTC.

V usage is TRBV6-1 and J usage is TRBJ1-6, with D possibly matching TRBD1 (5 bases). Trimming pared 2 bases from V and 15 bases from J, leaving 20 bases between. Germline CDR1 MNHNS, CDR2 SASEGT. There are 15 residues in the CDR3. In DNA, the CDR3 is TGTGCCAGCAGTGAAATTACAGGACCTGCTTTTGTCCTCCACTTT. Protein: CASSEITGPAFVLHF.

This chain joins TRBV12-2 and TRBJ1-5. TRBV12-2 is assigned pseudogene status. The CDR3 length is 17 residues. The CDR3 coding sequence is TGTGCAAGTCGCTTAGCGTCGGAAAGAGGTGGCAATCAGCCCCAGCATTTT. It encodes CASRLASERGGNQPQHF.

This clone was seen a single time. V gene TRBV18 combines with J gene TRBJ1-3, with 8 nucleotides matching TRBD1. V shed 4 bases and J 0 bases; nucleotides not matched to a gene: 8. The CDR3 is 17 residues long. The germline V gene has CDR1 KGHSH and CDR2 LQKENI. The CDR3 sequence is CASSLGQGLRSGNTIYF. For the CDR3, the DNA is TGTGCCAGCTCACTAGGACAGGGACTCCGCTCTGGAAACACCATATATTTT.

This clone was seen just once. J is TRBJ2-1 and V is TRBV9; TRBD2 agrees at 9 bases. The CDR3 is 17 residues long. The germline V gene has CDR1 SGDLS and CDR2 YYNGEE. With V trimmed by 3 bases and J by 5 bases, 12 bases remained unmatched. CDR3: CASSARPWTSANNEQFF. The DNA of the CDR3 is TGTGCCAGCAGCGCGCGGCCTTGGACTAGCGCGAACAATGAGCAGTTCTTC.

This clone has only a few counts. The chain employs TRBV24-1 and TRBJ1-2; D ambiguous. V was pared by 5 bases and J by 8 bases, with 14 bases between. Germline CDR1 and CDR2: KGHDR and SFDVKD. The CDR3 sequence is 13 residues long. The CDR3 spells CATSVPGVAGYTF. In DNA, the CDR3 is TGTGCCACCAGTGTACCCGGGGTGGCCGGCTACACCTTC.

This chain links TRBV5-5 with TRBJ2-7; D might be TRBD2 (6 bases). V lost 2 bases and J lost 4, with 13 bases in between. This CDR3 comprises 14 residues. Germline V lookup: CDR1 SGHKS, CDR2 YYEKEE (reference sequence). CDR3 coding DNA: TGTGCCAGCAGCTTAGTGGGGCGGGGATACGAGCAGTACTTC. It translates to CASSLVGRGYEQYF.

V and J are TRBV2 and TRBJ2-2; D uncertain. CDR1 is SNHLY, CDR2 FYNNEI, per germline. The V end lost 5 bases, the J end lost 6 bases, and 13 bases lay between the germline ends. The CDR3 is 14 amino acids. CDR3 in amino acids: CASSKNHGSGELFF. Here the CDR3 DNA reads TGTGCCAGCAGTAAAAATCACGGGTCCGGGGAGCTGTTTTTT.